The 9 T cell receptor beta chains below come from one sample, sequenced in a study of response to subunit inactivated influenza vaccine (dated by TCRdb to the late 2010s). In the paper's terms, the time point label means: 45 days after influenza vaccine administration. Library method: RT-PCR. Sequencing relied on an Illumina HiSeq 2500. TCRdb passed the public sequencing reads through fastp at Q25 and MiXCR, retaining productive beta sequences. A single entry per CDR3 protein holds the most common genes and DNA from its merged rows. The sample contains over 400,000 distinct CDR3 sequences, about an eighth of them found a single time. Over 10% of the sample lies in the top ten. The sequencing used PBMCs from blood, collected more than 35 days after vaccination. All receptors derive from a man aged 50 to 60 who received an inactivated influenza vaccine. Donor details come from another sample of the same person, matched by shared clones.

This clonotype has a handful of counts. In DNA, the CDR3 is TGTGCCAGCAGAGAAAACAGGGTATTGATCACTGAAGCTTTCTTT. Amino acid sequence: CASRENRVLITEAFF. The chain employs TRBV27 and TRBJ1-1; a possible D gene is TRBD1 (6 bases). Trimming stripped 6 bases from V and 4 bases from J, with 18 bases between. CDR3 length equals 15 residues. Germline V gives CDR1 MNHEY, CDR2 SMNVEV (reference sequence).

This rearrangement joins TRBV27 to TRBJ2-7; 10 nucleotides match TRBD2. The CDR3 covers 14 residues. Germline lookup yields CDR1 MNHEY and CDR2 SMNVEV (reference sequence). With V trimmed by 4 bases and J by 6 bases, 6 bases remained unmatched. The CDR3 here is CASSCLAGVCEQYF. The DNA of the CDR3 is TGTGCCAGCAGTTGCCTAGCGGGAGTTTGCGAGCAGTACTTC.

This chain links TRBV11-2 with TRBJ2-7; 9 nucleotides match TRBD2. V lost 1 base, J lost 2 bases, and 12 bases stayed unmatched. CDR1 and CDR2 (germline): SGHAT, FQNNGV. The CDR3 is made up of 18 amino acids. The CDR3 nucleotides are TGTGCCAGCAGCTTAGTCCGGACAAGCGGGGGGCGCCCCTACGAGCAGTACTTC. Translating it yields CASSLVRTSGGRPYEQYF.

There are many counts of this clonotype. The chain recombines TRBV4-1 with TRBJ2-5; D gene ambiguous. From germline, CDR1 is MGHRA and CDR2 YSYEKL. CDR3 length equals 15 residues. Between the trimmed V and J ends, which lost 2 bases and 2 bases, there was a span of 12 bases. In nucleotides, the CDR3 is TGCGCCAGCAGCCAAAGGGTAGGCGCTCAAGAGACCCAGTACTTC. It encodes CASSQRVGAQETQYF.

This clonotype turned up a few times. DNA for the CDR3: TGTGCCAGCAGGGAGAGGGACTGGCAAGAGACCCAGTACTTC. Its translation is CASRERDWQETQYF. V is TRBV2 and J is TRBJ2-5; D perhaps matches TRBD2 (6 bases). The germline CDR1 and CDR2 sequences are SNHLY and FYNNEI. The CDR3 loop spans 14 amino acids. V shed 6 bases and J shed 2 bases, with 13 bases lying between them.

This clonotype turned up a few times. V gene TRBV3-1 combines with J gene TRBJ2-3; D call uncertain. The CDR3 sequence is 17 residues long. Germline CDR1 and CDR2: LGHDT and YNNKEL (reference sequence). Between the trimmed V and J ends, which lost 5 bases and 0 bases, there was a span of 18 bases. The CDR3 here is CASSDDQVLRSTDTQYF. The CDR3 nucleotides are TGTGCCAGCAGCGACGACCAGGTCCTACGGAGCACAGATACGCAGTATTTT.

This clonotype turned up a few times. The chain employs TRBV6-2 or TRBV6-3 and TRBJ1-4; no definite D call. The CDR3 length is 12 residues. CDR1 is MNHEY, CDR2 SVGEGT, per germline. V lost 1 base, J lost 12 bases, and 9 bases lay in between. The CDR3 is CASSYFLDQLFF. CDR3 nucleotides: TGTGCCAGCAGTTACTTCCTGGATCAACTGTTTTTT.

This clonotype was picked up a small number of times. The genes are TRBV20-1 and TRBJ1-5, with D perhaps TRBD1 (6 bases). Trimming removed 3 bases from V and 0 bases from J, with 15 bases in between. This CDR3 has 16 amino acids. Germline lookup yields CDR1 DFQATT and CDR2 SNEGSKA (reference sequence). Here the CDR3 reads CSASVQGSLSNQPQHF. CDR3 nucleotide sequence: TGCAGTGCTAGTGTTCAGGGGAGTCTTAGCAATCAGCCCCAGCATTTT.

This clonotype was counted between two and nine times. The chain has TRBV7-6 and TRBJ2-3; TRBD2 matches 12 bases. The ends lost 3 bases at V and 2 bases at J; junction bases unmatched: 3. Germline values: CDR1 SGHVS, CDR2 FNYEAQ. CDR3 length: 16 amino acids. The CDR3 protein is CASSLASGRATDTQYF. CDR3 bases: TGTGCCAGCAGCTTGGCTAGCGGGAGGGCCACAGATACGCAGTATTTT.